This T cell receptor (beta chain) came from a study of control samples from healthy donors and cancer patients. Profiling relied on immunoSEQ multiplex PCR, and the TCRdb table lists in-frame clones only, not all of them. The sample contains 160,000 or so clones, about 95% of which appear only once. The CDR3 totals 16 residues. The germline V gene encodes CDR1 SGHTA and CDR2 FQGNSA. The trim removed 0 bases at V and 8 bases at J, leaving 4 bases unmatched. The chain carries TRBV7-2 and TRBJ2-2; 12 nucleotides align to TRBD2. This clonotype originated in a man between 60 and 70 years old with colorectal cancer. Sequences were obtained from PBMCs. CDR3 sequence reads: CASSLAPSGGAGELFF. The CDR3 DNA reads TGTGCCAGCAGCTTAGCCCCTAGCGGGGGGGCTGGGGAGCTGTTTTTT.